Given below is one T cell receptor beta chain in context. The data belong to a study of blood T cell repertoires in COVID-19. Overall study: Collection of acute and convalescent COVID-19 samples took place in the United States, Italy and Spain.

Clones were read by immunoSEQ multiplex PCR, and TCRdb kept only the in-frame ones, dropping some. This table has over 90,000 clones, approximately 82% appearing once. Germline V gene data show CDR1 as SGHRS and CDR2 as YFSETQ. The V gene lost 0 bases and the J gene lost 6 bases, with 10 bases spanning the gap. CDR3 length: 13 amino acids. The chain uses TRBV5-1 and TRBJ2-7, with D perhaps matching TRBD1 (5 bases). Source material: peripheral blood. The receptor was isolated from a man between 60 and 70 years old with active or convalescent COVID-19. The CDR3 coding sequence is TGCGCCAGCAGCTTGGGTAGGGGTAGCGAGCAGTACTTC. Protein product: CASSLGRGSEQYF.